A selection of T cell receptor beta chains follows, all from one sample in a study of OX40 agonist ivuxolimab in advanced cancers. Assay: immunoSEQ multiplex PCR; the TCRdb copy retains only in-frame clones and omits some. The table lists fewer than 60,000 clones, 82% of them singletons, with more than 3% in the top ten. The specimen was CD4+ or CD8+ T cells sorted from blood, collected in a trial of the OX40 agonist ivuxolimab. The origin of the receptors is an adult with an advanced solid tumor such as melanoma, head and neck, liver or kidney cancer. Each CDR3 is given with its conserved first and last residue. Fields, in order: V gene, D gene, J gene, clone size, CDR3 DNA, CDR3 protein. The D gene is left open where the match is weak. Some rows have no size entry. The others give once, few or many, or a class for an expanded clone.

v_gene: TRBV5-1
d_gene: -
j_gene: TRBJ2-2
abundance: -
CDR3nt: TGCGCCAGCAGCTTCGTACTAGGGAACACCGGGGAGCTGTTTTTT
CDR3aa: CASSFVLGNTGELFF

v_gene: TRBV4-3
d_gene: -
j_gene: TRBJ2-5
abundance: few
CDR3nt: TGCGCCAGCAGCCTCGGATGGGGGGAGACCCAGTACTTC
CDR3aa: CASSLGWGETQYF

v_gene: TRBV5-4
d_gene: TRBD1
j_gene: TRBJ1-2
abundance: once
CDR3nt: TGTGCCAGCACCTCTGGACAGGGGGCTTTTAACTATGGCTACACCTTC
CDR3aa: CASTSGQGAFNYGYTF

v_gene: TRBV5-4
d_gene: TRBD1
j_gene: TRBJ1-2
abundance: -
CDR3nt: TGTGCCAGCAGCTTCCAGGGGGCATTGGACTATGGCTACACCTTC
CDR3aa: CASSFQGALDYGYTF

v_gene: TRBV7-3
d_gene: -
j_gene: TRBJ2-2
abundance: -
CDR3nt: TGTGCCAGCAGCTCAGTCCCGACTGTGAACACCGGGGAGCTGTTTTTT
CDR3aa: CASSSVPTVNTGELFF

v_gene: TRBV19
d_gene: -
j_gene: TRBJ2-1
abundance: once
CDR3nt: TGTGCCAGTAGTATAAAAGGAATGGGACATCAGGTGTACAATGAGCAGTTCTTC
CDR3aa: CASSIKGMGHQVYNEQFF

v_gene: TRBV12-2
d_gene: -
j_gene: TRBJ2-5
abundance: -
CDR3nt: TGTGCAAGTCGCTCCAGCGCCTTCGGGACAGCGTTTCAAGAGACCCAGTACTTC
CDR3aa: CASRSSAFGTAFQETQYF

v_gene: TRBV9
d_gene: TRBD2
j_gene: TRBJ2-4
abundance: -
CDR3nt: TGTGCCAGCAGTCGGGGGGAGGGCTCAGCCAAAAACATTCAGTACTTC
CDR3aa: CASSRGEGSAKNIQYF

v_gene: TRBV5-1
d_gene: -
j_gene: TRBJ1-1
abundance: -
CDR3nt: TGCGCCAGCAGCTTGGGCAGCATAAACACTGAAGCTTTCTTT
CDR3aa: CASSLGSINTEAFF

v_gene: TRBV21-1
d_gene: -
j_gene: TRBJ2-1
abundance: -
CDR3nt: TGTGCCAGCAGCCCTCGCTTAGGAGCGGGAGAAGAATATGAGCAGTTCTTC
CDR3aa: CASSPRLGAGEEYEQFF

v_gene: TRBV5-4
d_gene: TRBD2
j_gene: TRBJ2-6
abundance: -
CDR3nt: TGTGCCAGCCGGGGGGGCGGCGCAAAGAGCTCTGGGGCCAACGTCCTGACTTTC
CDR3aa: CASRGGGAKSSGANVLTF

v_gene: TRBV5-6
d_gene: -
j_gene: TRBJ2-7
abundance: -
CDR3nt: TGTGCCAGCAGCTTGGTGTCGGGAGCGCAATACTCCTACGAGCAGTACTTC
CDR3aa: CASSLVSGAQYSYEQYF

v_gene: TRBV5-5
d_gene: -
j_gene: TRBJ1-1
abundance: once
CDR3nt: TGTGCCAGCACCCCGGTTTGGGGTCTGAACACTGAAGCTTTCTTT
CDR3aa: CASTPVWGLNTEAFF

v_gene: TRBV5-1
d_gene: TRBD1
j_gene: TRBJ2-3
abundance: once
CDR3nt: TGCGCCAGCAGCTTGGCGACAGGGTACACAGATACGCAGTATTTT
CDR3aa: CASSLATGYTDTQYF

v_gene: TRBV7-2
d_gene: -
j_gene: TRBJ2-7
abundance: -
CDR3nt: TGTGCCAGCAGCTTTTCTCGTTCCTACGAGCAGTACTTC
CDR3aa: CASSFSRSYEQYF

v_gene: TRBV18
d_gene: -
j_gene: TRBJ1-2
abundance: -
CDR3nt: TGTGCCAGCTCGGACTACGGCTATTTGGATGGCTACACCTTC
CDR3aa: CASSDYGYLDGYTF

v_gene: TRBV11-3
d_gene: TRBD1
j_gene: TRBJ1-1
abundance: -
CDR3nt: TGTGCCAGCAGCCCACGTTCAGGACAGGGCTACACTGAAGCTTTCTTT
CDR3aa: CASSPRSGQGYTEAFF

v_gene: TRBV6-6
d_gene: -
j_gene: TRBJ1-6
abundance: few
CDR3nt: TGTGCCAGCAGTTACAAGGGAACGGGATCACCCCTCCACTTT
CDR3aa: CASSYKGTGSPLHF

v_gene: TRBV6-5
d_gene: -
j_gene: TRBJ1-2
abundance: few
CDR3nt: TGTGCCAGCAGAAGGGGCAACTATGGCTACACCTTC
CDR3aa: CASRRGNYGYTF

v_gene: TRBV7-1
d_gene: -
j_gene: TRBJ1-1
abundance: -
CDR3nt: TGTGCCAGCAGCTATGGAGAGAACACTGAAGCTTTCTTT
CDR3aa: CASSYGENTEAFF

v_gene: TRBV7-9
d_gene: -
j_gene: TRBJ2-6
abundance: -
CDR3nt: TGTGCCAGCAGCTCCGCTCAGGTGGCAGGGGCCAACGTCCTGACTTTC
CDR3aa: CASSSAQVAGANVLTF

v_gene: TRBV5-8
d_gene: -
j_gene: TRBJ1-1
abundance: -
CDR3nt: TGTGCCAGCAGCTTGATTAGTAGGAACACTGAAGCTTTCTTT
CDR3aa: CASSLISRNTEAFF

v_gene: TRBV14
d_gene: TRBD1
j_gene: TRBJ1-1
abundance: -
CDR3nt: TGTGCCAGCAGCCAAGATTCCCGGACAGGGGGCCTTCTCACTGAAGCTTTCTTT
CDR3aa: CASSQDSRTGGLLTEAFF

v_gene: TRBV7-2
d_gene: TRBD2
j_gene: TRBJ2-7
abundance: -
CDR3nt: TGTGCCAGCAGCCTCGGGACTAGCGGGCCATTTCCCTACGAGCAGTACTTC
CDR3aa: CASSLGTSGPFPYEQYF

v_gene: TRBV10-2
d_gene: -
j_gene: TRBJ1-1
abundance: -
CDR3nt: TGCGCCAGCAGCCCTCGGAGAGACACTGAAGCTTTCTTT
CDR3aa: CASSPRRDTEAFF